The entry below gives a single TCR beta chain sequence along with its context. The record originates from a study of blood T cell repertoires in COVID-19. Profiled with immunoSEQ multiplex PCR; TCRdb holds only in-frame clones, not every one. Here the sample spans about 40,000 clones, 89% being singletons. The CDR3 consists of 12 residues. CDR1 SQVTM and CDR2 ANQGSEA come from the germline V gene. V lost 7 bases, J lost 6 bases, and 8 bases stayed unmatched. Sequenced: peripheral blood. The chain links TRBV29-1 to TRBJ1-1; 7 bases line up with TRBD1. The receptor was derived from a man aged 50 to 60 with active COVID-19. The CDR3 reads CSAETGDPEAFF. The DNA of the CDR3 is TGCAGCGCCGAAACAGGGGATCCTGAAGCTTTCTTT.